This TCR beta chain was obtained from a study of cytomegalovirus exposure and HLA in healthy donors. This clone came up once. As yet, its antigen is unknown. Trimming stripped 0 bases from V and 5 bases from J, with 7 bases between. This CDR3 comprises 13 residues. CDR1 is LGHNA and CDR2 is YSLEER in the germline V gene. Study results and caveats: In a later analysis, HLA-associated TCR beta chains were more clonally expanded than equally common others. A later analysis linked a missense variant in DCLRE1C to the trimming of TCR beta V and J genes. Researchers catalogued about 150 TCR beta chains as cytomegalovirus-associated.

The PCR had 60 Vbeta and 13 Jbeta primers. Produced via immunoSEQ multiplex PCR; TCRdb's table is partial and in-frame only. The table has roughly 150,000 clones, 80% seen once. This receptor was obtained from a woman in her thirties or forties in good health and CMV-seronegative. The sequenced sample consisted of PBMCs. The genes are TRBV4-3 and TRBJ1-2; D ambiguous. CDR3 sequence reads: CASSQDLLYGYTF. CDR3 nucleotide sequence: TGCGCCAGCAGCCAAGATCTACTATATGGCTACACCTTC.